This entry features one T cell receptor beta chain sequence. The sample comes from a study of technical replicates of blood from several donors. Germline CDR1 reads MGHRA; CDR2 reads YSYEKL. Germline trimming cut 3 bases from V and 2 bases from J; bases unmatched to any gene: 7. CDR3 length: 16 residues. Profiled with immunoSEQ multiplex PCR; TCRdb holds only in-frame clones, not every one. The repertoire has 84,000 or so clones, around 97% of them found once; the top ten carry 0.15% to 0.2%. The chain combines TRBV4-1 with TRBJ2-3; 8 positions agree with TRBD1. Sequencing was carried out using T cells isolated from PBMCs. The clonotype comes from a human donor in good health. In DNA form, the CDR3 reads TGCGCCAGCAGCCACGCGGGACAGGCCGACACAGATACGCAGTATTTT. Its translation is CASSHAGQADTDTQYF.